The 15 T cell receptor beta chains given below trace back to one sample, sequenced in a study of identical twins. MiXCR, run by TCRdb on the 5' RACE reads, gives a single entry per CDR3 protein. The sample has about 920,000 distinct CDR3 sequences; 9% to 15% are singletons. These data were likewise used in another study, on yellow fever vaccine responses in identical twins.

Sequencing used PBMCs. All receptors come from a woman aged 18-35 years in good health.

V usage is TRBV20-1 and J usage is TRBJ1-6; D is uncertain. CDR3 size: 15 residues. V lost 2 bases and J 7 bases, leaving 15 bases between the germline ends. The germline CDR1 and CDR2 sequences are DFQATT and SNEGSKA (reference sequence). The chain's CDR3 is CSARPRGDVNSPLHF. CDR3 coding DNA: TGCAGTGCTAGACCCCGCGGGGATGTAAATTCACCCCTCCACTTT.

This clonotype has a handful of counts. The V and J genes are TRBV3-1 and TRBJ2-4; D is unresolved. Germline values: CDR1 LGHDT, CDR2 YNNKEL (reference sequence). Trimming stripped 4 bases from V and 4 bases from J, with 17 bases between. The CDR3 loop spans 16 amino acids. The CDR3 nucleotides are TGTGCCAGCAGCCCCTTCCAGACGGCTGCGAAAAACATTCAGTACTTC. Its translation is CASSPFQTAAKNIQYF.

This clonotype was observed a handful of times. Sequence at one end of the junction differs from germline and may be a read error. The rearrangement joins TRBV5-1 to TRBJ1-5; D remains unclear. The CDR3 runs 9 residues. CDR1 and CDR2 from the germline V gene are SGHRS and YFSETQ. CDR3 DNA sequence: TGCGCCAGCAGCTTATACTGGAATTTT. It is translated as CASSLYWNF.

The chain couples TRBV2 to TRBJ2-2, with D possibly TRBD2 on 5 matching bases. CDR3 size: 14 residues. V lost 7 bases to trimming and J lost 2 bases, with 11 bases between them. The germline CDR1 and CDR2 sequences are SNHLY and FYNNEI. The CDR3, as DNA: TGTGCCAGCACGGAGGACTTAAACACCGGGGAGCTGTTTTTT. This encodes CASTEDLNTGELFF. The variable domain in full, completed from reference TRBV2 and TRBJ2-2, reads EPEVTQTPSHQVTQMGQEVILRCVPISNHLYFYWYRQILGQKVEFLVSFYNNEISEKSEIFDDQFSVERPDGSNFTLKIRSTKLEDSAMYFCASTEDLNTGELFFGEGSRLTVL.

The rearrangement joins TRBV28 to TRBJ1-5; D uncertain. Germline V gives CDR1 MDHEN, CDR2 SYDVKM. CDR3 size: 14 residues. V was clipped by 5 bases and J by 3 bases, with 11 bases between them. CDR3 nucleotide sequence: TGTGCCAGCAGTAGCGAACGTCTCAATCAGCCCCAGCATTTT. Amino acid sequence: CASSSERLNQPQHF.

This clonotype has a handful of counts. The chain links TRBV9 to TRBJ2-2; no reliable D call. This CDR3 spans 14 amino acids. Between the trimmed V and J ends, which lost 3 bases and 3 bases, there was a span of 9 bases. Germline V gene lookup returns CDR1 SGDLS and CDR2 YYNGEE. CDR3 sequence reads: CASSEWGDTGELFF. The CDR3 DNA is TGTGCCAGCAGCGAATGGGGTGACACCGGGGAGCTGTTTTTT.

In this sample, this clonotype turned up a few times. The chain employs TRBV5-1 and TRBJ2-1; TRBD2 matches at 10 bases. The J segment lost 8 bases and the V segment lost 0 bases, leaving 8 bases of the junction unmatched. Germline CDR1 and CDR2: SGHRS and YFSETQ. The CDR3 sequence is 16 residues long. The CDR3 region is CASSLEPSGSSDEQFF. Here the CDR3 DNA reads TGCGCCAGCAGCTTGGAGCCTAGCGGGAGTTCCGATGAGCAGTTCTTC.

The genes are TRBV19 and TRBJ1-1; no firm D call. V dropped 7 bases and J dropped 8 bases, with 17 bases sitting between them. Germline CDR1 and CDR2: LNHDA and SQIVND (reference sequence). The length of the CDR3 is 13 residues. Written as DNA, the CDR3 is TGTGCCAGTACCTCAGGACTCTCTTGGGAAGCTTTCTTT. Its translation: CASTSGLSWEAFF.

The table lists this clonotype with a few counts. This chain uses TRBV6-2 or TRBV6-3 with TRBJ2-7; 7 bases align to TRBD2. This CDR3 is built from 12 residues. V was clipped by 8 bases and J by 3 bases; unmatched bases: 4. Germline CDR1 MNHEY, CDR2 SVGEGT. CDR3 residues: CASRQRGYEQYV. The CDR3 DNA reads TGTGCCAGCCGGCAGCGGGGCTACGAGCAGTACGTC.

In this sample, this clonotype turned up a few times. The chain links TRBV20-1 to TRBJ2-3, with TRBD1 as a possible D gene (5 bases). The CDR3 has 12 amino acids. With 5 bases removed from V and 4 bases from J, the gap between germline ends came to 10 bases. Germline V gene lookup returns CDR1 DFQATT and CDR2 SNEGSKA (reference sequence). The CDR3 nucleotides are TGCAGTGCTCCTCTAGGGGCAGATACGCAGTATTTT. The encoded protein is CSAPLGADTQYF.

V gene TRBV4-1 combines with J gene TRBJ1-1; D call uncertain. V was pared by 0 bases and J by 0 bases, with 11 bases between. The CDR3 covers 16 residues. CDR1 and CDR2 from the germline V gene are MGHRA and YSYEKL. The CDR3 is CASSQEDRLLNTEAFF. The CDR3 nucleotides are TGCGCCAGCAGCCAAGAAGACCGACTGTTGAACACTGAAGCTTTCTTT.

In this sample, this clonotype turned up a few times. The chain has TRBV6-5 and TRBJ2-5, with 8 bases matching TRBD1. This CDR3 region has 14 residues. The trim removed 3 bases at V and 4 bases at J, leaving 4 bases unmatched. CDR1 and CDR2 (germline): MNHEY, SVGAGI. The CDR3 nucleotides read TGTGCCAGCAGTTATCAGGGGGCGGGAGAGACCCAGTACTTC. It yields the protein CASSYQGAGETQYF.

This clonotype has ten or more counts. V usage is TRBV10-3 and J usage is TRBJ2-1; D not resolved. V lost 6 bases, J lost 0 bases, and 12 bases lay in between. The CDR3 covers 15 residues. Per the germline V gene, CDR1 is ENHRY and CDR2 is SYGVKD. Here the CDR3 DNA reads TGTGCCATCAGAGGAGTGGGCGGCTCCTACAATGAGCAGTTCTTC. It codes for CAIRGVGGSYNEQFF.

This clonotype has just a few counts. The V call is TRBV3-1, the J call TRBJ1-4; tentative D call: TRBD1 (6 bases). V gave up 4 bases and J gave up 8 bases, with 17 bases separating them. Germline loops: CDR1 LGHDT, CDR2 YNNKEL (reference sequence). The CDR3 is made up of 15 amino acids. The CDR3 region is CASSLQGSGDEKLFF. In DNA form, the CDR3 reads TGTGCCAGCAGCCTCCAAGGGTCAGGGGACGAAAAACTGTTTTTT.

V and J are TRBV29-1 and TRBJ1-1; no clear D gene. The V gene's germline CDR1 is SQVTM and CDR2 ANQGSEA. Trimming took off 0 bases at V and 3 bases at J, with 14 bases between the two ends. The CDR3 has 15 amino acids. CDR3 DNA: TGCAGCGTTGAAGACAGGACCCCTTCGGACACTGAAGCTTTCTTT. It specifies CSVEDRTPSDTEAFF.